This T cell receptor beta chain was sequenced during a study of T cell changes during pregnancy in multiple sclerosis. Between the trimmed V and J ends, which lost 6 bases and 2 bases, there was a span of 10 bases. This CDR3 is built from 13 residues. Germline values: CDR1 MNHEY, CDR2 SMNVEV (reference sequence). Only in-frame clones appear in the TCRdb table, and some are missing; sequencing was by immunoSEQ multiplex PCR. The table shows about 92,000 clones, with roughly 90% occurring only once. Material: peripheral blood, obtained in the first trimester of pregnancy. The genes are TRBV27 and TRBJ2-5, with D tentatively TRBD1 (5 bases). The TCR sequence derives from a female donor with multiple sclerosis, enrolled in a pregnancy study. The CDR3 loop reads CASSRQIQETQYF. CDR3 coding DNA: TGTGCCAGCAGCCGACAGATTCAAGAGACCCAGTACTTC.